The T cell receptor (beta chain) under discussion was sequenced for a study of identical twins. Trimming stripped 1 base from V and 5 bases from J, with 12 bases between. The CDR3 loop spans 16 amino acids. Germline assignment: CDR1 LGHDT and CDR2 YNNKEL (reference sequence). TCRdb passed the 5' RACE reads through MiXCR, listing each CDR3 protein once. The sample consists of 200,000 to 250,000 distinct CDR3 sequences, around 6.5% of them appearing once. The donors were all healthy and Caucasian. A further study also used this sample, focusing on T cells expressing NK-cell markers. That source adds: One observes that, in a handful of donors, these clonotypes were also the leading ones within the CD3+CD56-NKG2C+ fraction.

Sequences were obtained from CD8+ T cells sorted from blood. This TCR was sampled from a woman between 18 and 30 years old in good health. The chain joins TRBV3-1 to TRBJ1-6; the D is unclear. CDR3 DNA: TGTGCCAGCAGCCAAGGCTTACACCGAGATAATTCACCCCTCCACTTT. Its protein is CASSQGLHRDNSPLHF.